The 18 T cell receptor beta chains in this list originate from one sample, sequenced in a study of blood T cell repertoires in COVID-19. The protocol was immunoSEQ multiplex PCR, while the TCRdb copy is restricted to in-frame clones and leaves out a portion. The table lists roughly 260,000 clones, approximately 83% of them singletons. The sequenced sample was PBMCs or T cells enriched from blood (not recorded which). The source of these receptors is a woman in her forties or fifties who had recovered from COVID-19.

J is TRBJ2-1 and V is TRBV28; possibly TRBD1 for D (7 bases). The CDR3 is made up of 15 amino acids. Trimming shortened V by 2 bases and J by 0 bases, and 8 bases separated the two germline ends. In germline, CDR1 is MDHEN, CDR2 SYDVKM. CDR3 sequence reads: CASSLQGGSYNEQFF. The CDR3 DNA reads as TGTGCCAGCAGTTTACAGGGGGGCTCCTACAATGAGCAGTTCTTC.

This rearrangement joins TRBV10-1 to TRBJ2-7; TRBD2 aligns across 9 bases. In germline, CDR1 is WNHNN, CDR2 SYGVQD (reference sequence). V trimming: 5 bases; J trimming: 5 bases; junction bases outside the gene matches: 10. CDR3 size: 15 residues. The CDR3 sequence: CASSPGTSSFDEQYF. The DNA for the CDR3 is TGCGCCAGCAGTCCCGGGACTAGCTCCTTCGACGAGCAGTACTTC.

This chain joins TRBV5-6 and TRBJ1-6; a weak D match, TRBD1 (5 bases). This CDR3 contains 14 residues. Trimming took 0 bases from V and 8 from J, leaving 9 bases between them. Germline V lookup: CDR1 SGHDT, CDR2 YYEEEE. The DNA of the CDR3 is TGTGCCAGCAGCTTGGGCAGGGCGGATTCACCCCTCCACTTT. This encodes CASSLGRADSPLHF.

The CDR3 loop reads CASSLGDRGTYEQYF. The CDR3 bases are TGTGCCAGCAGTTTAGGGGACAGGGGCACCTACGAGCAGTACTTC. This rearrangement joins TRBV27 to TRBJ2-7; TRBD1 matches at 10 bases. This CDR3 contains 15 residues. Trimming took 2 bases from V and 2 from J; bases not matched to a gene: 3. The V gene's germline CDR1 is MNHEY and CDR2 SMNVEV (reference sequence).

This chain joins TRBV28 and TRBJ1-2; no firm D call. V lost 9 bases, J lost 5 bases, and 13 bases lay in between. The CDR3 extends over 12 amino acids. Germline values: CDR1 MDHEN, CDR2 SYDVKM. The CDR3 DNA is TGTGCCAGTAATAATCTACTTTATGGCTACACCTTC. It codes for CASNNLLYGYTF.

The rearrangement joins TRBV19 to TRBJ1-2; 7 nucleotides line up with TRBD1. In germline, CDR1 is LNHDA, CDR2 SQIVND (reference sequence). This CDR3 contains 15 residues. V dropped 8 bases and J dropped 4; count of bases not matched to a gene: 13. DNA for the CDR3: TGTGCCAGTTGGACCTACAGGGGTGGTTCCTATGGCTACACCTTC. As protein: CASWTYRGGSYGYTF.

The rearrangement links TRBV2 to TRBJ2-1; weak D call: TRBD1 (6 bases). V lost 8 bases, J lost 1 base, and 21 bases lay in between. The CDR3 runs 17 residues. Germline V gives CDR1 SNHLY, CDR2 FYNNEI. In DNA, the CDR3 is TGTGCCAGCGACCACCAGGGGTCGGGAAGTTCCTACAATGAGCAGTTCTTC. It is translated as CASDHQGSGSSYNEQFF. The full variable domain, with the rest looked up from reference TRBV2 and TRBJ2-1, is EPEVTQTPSHQVTQMGQEVILRCVPISNHLYFYWYRQILGQKVEFLVSFYNNEISEKSEIFDDQFSVERPDGSNFTLKIRSTKLEDSAMYFCASDHQGSGSSYNEQFFGPGTRLTVL.

The genes are TRBV27 and TRBJ2-1; 7 bases map to TRBD2. The CDR3 contains 16 residues. V trimming: 6 bases; J trimming: 7 bases; junction bases outside the gene matches: 15. CDR1 is MNHEY, CDR2 SMNVEV, per germline (reference sequence). This CDR3 reads CASSHGFGEGHNEQFF. The CDR3, as DNA: TGTGCCAGCAGCCACGGTTTTGGGGAGGGCCATAATGAGCAGTTCTTC.

This chain links TRBV28 with TRBJ2-2, with D tentatively TRBD2 (6 bases). V lost 2 bases and J lost 7, with 17 bases in between. This CDR3 is built from 16 residues. CDR1 is MDHEN, CDR2 SYDVKM, per germline. CDR3 loop: CASSLRRGGTGGELFF. CDR3 nucleotide sequence: TGTGCCAGCAGTTTAAGGCGGGGAGGCACCGGCGGGGAGCTGTTTTTT.

J is TRBJ2-7 and V is TRBV11-2, with no clear D. V lost 2 bases, J lost 3 bases, and 11 bases lay in between. Germline-derived CDR1 and CDR2 are SGHAT and FQNNGV. This CDR3 comprises 14 residues. CDR3 amino acids: CASSLWADIYEQYF. CDR3 coding DNA: TGTGCCAGCAGCTTATGGGCAGATATCTACGAGCAGTACTTC. Full variable domain (outside the CDR3, taken from reference TRBV11-2 and TRBJ2-7): EAGVAQSPRYKIIEKRQSVAFWCNPISGHATLYWYQQILGQGPKLLIQFQNNGVVDDSQLPKDRFSAERLKGVDSTLKIQPAKLEDSAVYLCASSLWADIYEQYFGPGTRLTVT.

The genes are TRBV7-9 and TRBJ2-7; D unclear. The CDR3 consists of 15 residues. Germline V lookup: CDR1 SEHNR, CDR2 FQNEAQ (reference sequence). Between the trimmed V and J ends, which lost 6 bases and 1 base, there was a span of 16 bases. The CDR3 bases are TGTGCCAGCAGTTCTCACAACGTCCCGTCCTACGAGCAGTACTTC. This translates into CASSSHNVPSYEQYF. The variable domain in full, with the rest retrieved from reference TRBV7-9 and TRBJ2-7, is DTGVSQNPRHKITKRGQNVTFRCDPISEHNRLYWYRQTLGQGPEFLTYFQNEAQLEKSRLLSDRFSAERPKGSFSTLEIQRTEQGDSAMYLCASSSHNVPSYEQYFGPGTRLTVT.

The V and J genes are TRBV2 and TRBJ2-7, with D perhaps matching TRBD1 (6 bases). This CDR3 spans 12 amino acids. V was trimmed by 7 bases and J by 3 bases, leaving 10 bases between them. Germline V gene sequence: CDR1 SNHLY, CDR2 FYNNEI. The chain's CDR3 is CASTTDSYEQYF. The CDR3 region has the DNA TGTGCCAGCACTACGGACAGCTACGAGCAGTACTTC.

CDR3 coding DNA: TGCGCCAGCAGCTTGGACAGGAGATATAATTCACCCCTCCACTTT. Translation gives CASSLDRRYNSPLHF. The genes are TRBV5-1 and TRBJ1-6, with D perhaps matching TRBD1 (5 bases). The CDR3 extends over 15 amino acids. Germline CDR1 is SGHRS and CDR2 is YFSETQ. V shed 0 bases and J shed 4 bases, with 8 bases lying between them.

The CDR3 bases are TGCGCCAGCAGCTTGTGGGCAGGAACCATGAACACTGAAGCTTTCTTT. It specifies CASSLWAGTMNTEAFF. The chain has TRBV5-1 and TRBJ1-1, with D unclear. The length of the CDR3 is 16 residues. Germline CDR1 is SGHRS and CDR2 is YFSETQ. V was trimmed by 1 base and J by 0 bases, leaving 13 bases between them.

The J gene is TRBJ1-5, the V gene TRBV6-5, with D tentatively TRBD1 (6 bases). The CDR3 loop spans 15 amino acids. The V gene's germline CDR1 is MNHEY and CDR2 SVGAGI. Trimming left V 6 bases short and J 5 bases short, with 17 bases between. The CDR3 coding sequence is TGTGCCAGCAGGAGCTTCGACAGGAACGATCAGCCCCAGCATTTT. It encodes CASRSFDRNDQPQHF.

This clone was seen a single time. The chain carries TRBV7-9 and TRBJ2-7; perhaps TRBD2 as D (5 bases). Germline-derived CDR1 and CDR2 are SEHNR and FQNEAQ (reference sequence). This CDR3 has 14 amino acids. The ends were cut back, 3 bases at V and 5 bases at J, with 14 bases in the middle. In nucleotides, the CDR3 is TGTGCCAGCAGCTTCGGCTCGGGGTCTGACGAGCAGTACTTC. This sequence encodes CASSFGSGSDEQYF.

The chain has TRBV15 and TRBJ2-3; 9 positions match TRBD1. CDR3 size: 13 residues. V was clipped by 5 bases and J by 6 bases; unmatched bases: 3. Germline V gene sequence: CDR1 LNHNV, CDR2 YYDKDF (reference sequence). CDR3 loop: CATSPGTGDTQYF. The CDR3 DNA reads TGTGCCACCAGCCCTGGGACAGGGGATACGCAGTATTTT.

CDR3 in DNA: TGTGCCAGCAGCAGGAAGATTAACACCGGGGAGCTGTTTTTT. Protein: CASSRKINTGELFF. This chain connects TRBV6-4 to TRBJ2-2; no definite D call. The germline gives CDR1 MRHNA, CDR2 SNTAGT. V gave up 6 bases and J gave up 2 bases, with 10 bases separating them. The CDR3 consists of 14 residues.